One sample yielded the 26 T cell receptor beta chains listed below, sequenced in a study of shared clonotypes between healthy human individuals. Sequencing was performed with immunoSEQ multiplex PCR; in TCRdb, only in-frame clones are kept and a portion is missing. This sample yields more than 400,000 clones, of which 96% are seen a single time; roughly 0.06% belongs to the top ten. Sequencing was performed on naive CD4+ T cells sorted from blood. The sample's subset: CD45RA+ positively selected. Every receptor here comes from a woman aged 25-40 years in good health.

The chain links TRBV2 to TRBJ2-1, with D hard to call. The germline V gene encodes CDR1 SNHLY and CDR2 FYNNEI. This CDR3 contains 11 residues. Trimming took off 6 bases at V and 5 bases at J, with 5 bases between the two ends. For the CDR3, the DNA is TGTGCCAGCAGAAGGGACAATGAGCAGTTCTTC. This encodes CASRRDNEQFF.

This chain joins TRBV27 and TRBJ1-2; 11 bases fit TRBD1. V was pared by 6 bases and J by 7 bases, with 10 bases of the junction left unmatched. This CDR3 is built from 15 residues. CDR1 is MNHEY and CDR2 is SMNVEV in the germline V gene (reference sequence). The CDR3 region has the DNA TGTGCCAGCAGAGATGGACAGGGGGCGCGGAGTGGCTACACCTTC. Translating it yields CASRDGQGARSGYTF.

The chain recombines TRBV18 with TRBJ2-7; TRBD2 might be the D (5 bases). V was clipped by 4 bases and J by 0 bases, with 13 bases between them. The CDR3 has 15 residues. The germline V gene has CDR1 KGHSH and CDR2 LQKENI. The CDR3 loop is CASSRGNGGSYEQYF. In nucleotides, the CDR3 is TGTGCCAGCTCACGGGGAAATGGAGGCTCCTACGAGCAGTACTTC.

This clone was picked up one time. This chain links TRBV14 with TRBJ2-5; 7 bases are shared with TRBD1. The DNA end lines up better with TRBJ2-7; the J call may be wrong. Germline assignment: CDR1 SGHDN and CDR2 FVKESK. The CDR3 runs 18 residues. The CDR3 spells CASSTILNPGQTIYEQYF. The CDR3, as DNA: TGTGCCAGCAGCACAATCCTAAACCCGGGACAGACGATCTACGAGCAGTACTTC.

The chain employs TRBV7-9 and TRBJ2-5; D is ambiguous. The CDR3 loop spans 12 amino acids. V shed 5 bases and J shed 1 base, with 5 bases lying between them. The germline V gene has CDR1 SEHNR and CDR2 FQNEAQ (reference sequence). The CDR3 loop is CASSPLQETQYF. CDR3 bases: TGTGCCAGCAGCCCACTCCAAGAGACCCAGTACTTC.

The chain links TRBV14 to TRBJ2-7; D is unclear. This CDR3 is built from 12 residues. CDR1 and CDR2 from the germline V gene are SGHDN and FVKESK. The V and J ends lost 0 bases and 7 bases respectively, with 7 bases between them. CDR3 loop: CASSQEGWEQYF. CDR3 DNA sequence: TGTGCCAGCAGCCAAGAGGGCTGGGAGCAGTACTTC.

In DNA, the CDR3 is TGTGCCAGCAATTTACAGGGGAGCTCCTACGAGCAGTACTTC. This encodes CASNLQGSSYEQYF. The chain recombines TRBV2 with TRBJ2-5; 7 positions agree with TRBD1. The DNA end lines up better with TRBJ2-7; the J call may be wrong. This CDR3 contains 14 residues. Germline CDR1 SNHLY, CDR2 FYNNEI.

The rearrangement links TRBV29-1 to TRBJ2-7, with 8 bases identical to TRBD2. The CDR3 runs 13 residues. The germline V gene has CDR1 SQVTM and CDR2 ANQGSEA. The ends lost 4 bases at V and 1 base at J; junction bases unmatched: 3. The CDR3, as DNA: TGCAGCGTTGTAGGGACTAGGTCCTACGAGCAGTACTTC. The encoded protein is CSVVGTRSYEQYF.

This sequence joins TRBV19 and TRBJ2-7, with 9 bases that match TRBD2. Germline trimming cut 5 bases from V and 2 bases from J; bases unmatched to any gene: 13. Germline CDR1 reads LNHDA; CDR2 reads SQIVND (reference sequence). The CDR3 consists of 17 residues. For the CDR3, the DNA is TGTGCCAGTAGTCGGACTGGCGGGAGGGCCGTCGCCTACGAGCAGTACTTC. Residues: CASSRTGGRAVAYEQYF.

The chain recombines TRBV28 with TRBJ1-3; TRBD1 agrees at 9 bases. Germline CDR1 is MDHEN and CDR2 is SYDVKM. The CDR3 runs to 16 residues. J lost 3 bases, V lost 5 bases, and 8 bases had no gene match. DNA for the CDR3: TGTGCCAGCAGTGGTCCGGGACAGGGAATTGGAAACACCATATATTTT. Translating it yields CASSGPGQGIGNTIYF.

This sequence joins TRBV19 and TRBJ1-5; D is uncertain. CDR3 size: 15 residues. Per germline, CDR1 LNHDA and CDR2 SQIVND (reference sequence). The V end lost 2 bases, the J end lost 2 bases, and 10 bases lay between the germline ends. CDR3 protein: CASSISIGGNQPQHF. The CDR3 DNA follows: TGTGCCAGTAGTATATCTATTGGAGGCAATCAGCCCCAGCATTTT.

The J gene is TRBJ2-7, the V gene TRBV7-3, with 9 bases lining up with TRBD2. Trimming removed 3 bases from V and 5 bases from J; junction bases left unmatched: 14. The V gene's germline CDR1 is SGHTA and CDR2 FQGTGA. The CDR3 covers 17 residues. CDR3 DNA: TGTGCCAGCAGCTTCGGCGGGAGGGCTCCTTGGGGGAACGAGCAGTACTTC. Translated, it gives CASSFGGRAPWGNEQYF.

V usage is TRBV28 and J usage is TRBJ1-5; TRBD1 matches at 9 bases. CDR1 and CDR2 from the germline V gene are MDHEN and SYDVKM. The ends lost 8 bases at V and 5 bases at J; junction bases unmatched: 4. This CDR3 is built from 13 residues. The CDR3 reads CASWGQGDQPQHF. The CDR3 region has the DNA TGTGCCAGCTGGGGACAGGGCGATCAGCCCCAGCATTTT.

The CDR3 loop is CASTLDTSNQPQHF. In DNA, the CDR3 is TGTGCCAGCACCTTGGACACGAGCAATCAGCCCCAGCATTTT. The chain uses TRBV28 and TRBJ1-5, with a possible D match to TRBD1 (5 bases). The CDR3 is 14 amino acids. The V gene lost 7 bases and the J gene lost 1 base, with 11 bases spanning the gap. Germline V gene data show CDR1 as MDHEN and CDR2 as SYDVKM.

The chain employs TRBV5-1 and TRBJ2-7; D unclear. This CDR3 is 13 amino acids long. The V end lost 0 bases, the J end lost 5 bases, and 9 bases lay between the germline ends. CDR1 SGHRS and CDR2 YFSETQ come from the germline V gene. The CDR3 loop is CASSLVASHEQYF. CDR3 sequence (DNA): TGCGCCAGCAGCTTGGTTGCGAGCCACGAGCAGTACTTC.

V and J are TRBV2 and TRBJ2-1, with 9 bases identical to TRBD2. This CDR3 is built from 15 residues. The germline V gene encodes CDR1 SNHLY and CDR2 FYNNEI. V lost 7 bases to trimming and J lost 8 bases; unmatched junction nucleotides: 12. This CDR3 reads CASTEEREDWDEQFF. CDR3 bases: TGTGCCAGCACTGAGGAGCGGGAGGATTGGGATGAGCAGTTCTTC. Drawing the rest from reference TRBV2 and TRBJ2-1, the complete variable domain is EPEVTQTPSHQVTQMGQEVILRCVPISNHLYFYWYRQILGQKVEFLVSFYNNEISEKSEIFDDQFSVERPDGSNFTLKIRSTKLEDSAMYFCASTEEREDWDEQFFGPGTRLTVL.

The chain recombines TRBV18 with TRBJ1-5, with D hard to call. Trimming took 8 bases from V and 2 from J, leaving 10 bases between them. The germline gives CDR1 KGHSH, CDR2 LQKENI. The CDR3 contains 13 residues. The CDR3 nucleotides are TGTGCCAGCACCGGAGGAGGCAATCAGCCCCAGCATTTT. It is translated as CASTGGGNQPQHF.

V gene TRBV19 combines with J gene TRBJ2-1; D may be TRBD2 (5 bases). The V and J ends lost 3 bases and 7 bases respectively, with 7 bases between them. CDR1 and CDR2 (germline): LNHDA, SQIVND (reference sequence). The CDR3 covers 12 residues. The chain's CDR3 is CASSMSGNEQFF. CDR3 bases: TGTGCCAGTAGTATGTCGGGGAATGAGCAGTTCTTC.

With respect to this clone: Other nucleotide sequences in the sample specify the same CDR3. This rearrangement joins TRBV18 to TRBJ1-5; D call uncertain. The CDR3 is 13 amino acids. In germline, CDR1 is KGHSH, CDR2 LQKENI. Trimming cost V 1 base and J 1 base, with 2 bases left between them. For the CDR3, the DNA is TGTGCCAGCTCACCACGGAGCAATCAGCCCCAGCATTTT. Protein product: CASSPRSNQPQHF.

This chain connects TRBV10-3 to TRBJ2-1; D is unclear. V lost 6 bases and J lost 4, with 4 bases in between. This CDR3 has 11 residues. Germline V gene lookup returns CDR1 ENHRY and CDR2 SYGVKD. The chain's CDR3 is CAIRKYNEQFF. CDR3 bases: TGTGCCATCAGAAAGTACAATGAGCAGTTCTTC.

The chain employs TRBV18 and TRBJ1-1; TRBD1 matches at 7 bases. The germline V gene encodes CDR1 KGHSH and CDR2 LQKENI. CDR3 length: 15 residues. V shed 3 bases, J shed 6 bases, and the junction held 10 bases outside the gene matches. In nucleotides, the CDR3 is TGTGCCAGCTCACCCCAAGGGGGCATCGAGGCTGAAGCTTTCTTT. Amino acid sequence: CASSPQGGIEAEAFF.

V gene TRBV7-9 combines with J gene TRBJ1-1; 7 bases align to TRBD1. The CDR3 spans 13 residues. Unmatched junction bases numbered 6, after V lost 4 bases and J lost 7 bases. Germline CDR1 reads SEHNR; CDR2 reads FQNEAQ (reference sequence). The CDR3 sequence is CASSSGTVGEAFF. The CDR3 DNA is TGTGCCAGCAGCTCCGGGACAGTCGGTGAAGCTTTCTTT.

This chain connects TRBV28 to TRBJ1-5; a weak D match, TRBD1 (6 bases). V lost 2 bases and J 4 bases, leaving 12 bases between the germline ends. The CDR3 runs 15 residues. Germline assignment: CDR1 MDHEN and CDR2 SYDVKM. The CDR3 DNA follows: TGTGCCAGCAGTTTAGTACAGGGTATGAATCAGCCCCAGCATTTT. Its protein product is CASSLVQGMNQPQHF.

The genes are TRBV7-8 and TRBJ2-3, with D uncertain. V lost 2 bases to trimming and J lost 5 bases, with 14 bases between them. The CDR3 loop spans 15 amino acids. CDR1 is SGHVS and CDR2 is FQNEAQ in the germline V gene. This chain's CDR3 is CASSLRRAAGDTQYF. In DNA, the CDR3 is TGTGCCAGCAGCTTAAGGCGCGCGGCCGGAGATACGCAGTATTTT. The full variable domain, its missing parts supplied by reference TRBV7-8 and TRBJ2-3, is GAGVSQSPRYKVAKRGQDVALRCDPISGHVSLFWYQQALGQGPEFLTYFQNEAQLDKSGLPSDRFFAERPEGSVSTLKIQRTQQEDSAVYLCASSLRRAAGDTQYFGPGTRLTVL.

This clone occurred once. The V and J genes are TRBV19 and TRBJ1-3, with D unclear. The CDR3 sequence is 14 residues long. Germline CDR1 and CDR2: LNHDA and SQIVND (reference sequence). The V end lost 4 bases, the J end lost 0 bases, and 7 bases lay between the germline ends. This CDR3 reads CASSTGSSGNTIYF. The CDR3 nucleotides are TGTGCCAGTAGTACTGGTAGCTCTGGAAACACCATATATTTT.

The chain joins TRBV5-8 to TRBJ2-7; D gene unclear. V dropped 4 bases and J dropped 6 bases, with 5 bases sitting between them. CDR3 size: 10 residues. CDR1 is SGHTS and CDR2 is YDEGEE in the germline V gene. The CDR3 loop is CASSPAEQYF. CDR3 DNA sequence: TGTGCCAGCAGCCCGGCCGAGCAGTACTTC.